The 31 T cell receptor beta chains below were found in one sample sequenced in a study of graft-versus-host responses after intestinal transplantation. TCRdb keeps only in-frame clones here, not all; method: immunoSEQ multiplex PCR. The data show 15,000 to 20,000 clones, around 93% seen once. Sequenced material: PBMCs, taken 23 days after intestinal transplant. These receptor sequences come from a human patient who received an intestinal transplant, so some T cells may come from the graft donor.

The J gene is TRBJ1-2, the V gene TRBV4-1; no clear D. Per germline, CDR1 MGHRA and CDR2 YSYEKL. Between the trimmed V and J ends, which lost 0 bases and 3 bases, there was a span of 5 bases. The CDR3 totals 13 residues. In nucleotides, the CDR3 is TGCGCCAGCAGCCAAGATCGATACTATGGCTACACCTTC. Residues: CASSQDRYYGYTF.

The chain uses TRBV5-6 and TRBJ1-3; no clear D gene. The CDR3 contains 17 residues. V was cut by 2 bases and J by 0 bases, with 15 bases left in between. CDR1 is SGHDT and CDR2 is YYEEEE in the germline V gene. The CDR3 is CASSFASRSHSGNTIYF. The CDR3 region has the DNA TGTGCCAGCAGCTTTGCGTCTAGGTCTCACTCTGGAAACACCATATATTTT.

The chain links TRBV9 to TRBJ2-7, with 10 positions matching TRBD1. Trimming at V came to 3 bases and at J to 4 bases, leaving 7 bases not matched to a gene. The CDR3 is 15 residues long. Germline values: CDR1 SGDLS, CDR2 YYNGEE. The CDR3 bases are TGTGCCAGCAGCGCCCGGGACAGGGGAGTTTACGAGCAGTACTTC. Translated, it gives CASSARDRGVYEQYF.

This sequence joins TRBV5-6 and TRBJ2-2; weak D call: TRBD1 (5 bases). This CDR3 region has 13 residues. The germline V gene encodes CDR1 SGHDT and CDR2 YYEEEE. V was shortened by 3 bases and J by 7 bases, with 10 bases between the two germline ends. The CDR3 spells CASSSTGIGELFF. CDR3 in DNA: TGTGCCAGCAGCTCCACAGGTATCGGGGAGCTGTTTTTT. Full variable domain (outside the CDR3, taken from reference TRBV5-6 and TRBJ2-2): DAGVTQSPTHLIKTRGQQVTLRCSPKSGHDTVSWYQQALGQGPQFIFQYYEEEERQRGNFPDRFSGHQFPNYSSELNVNALLLGDSALYLCASSSTGIGELFFGEGSRLTVL.

Only one count was recorded for this clone. The chain couples TRBV29-1 to TRBJ2-3, with 9 bases fitting TRBD1. The V segment lost 3 bases and the J segment 0 bases; nucleotides outside the gene matches: 19. The CDR3 contains 20 residues. Germline loops: CDR1 SQVTM, CDR2 ANQGSEA. The CDR3 nucleotides are TGCAGCGTTGATTTCTTAGGGAACCGGGACAGGGTCTATAGCACAGATACGCAGTATTTT. It translates to CSVDFLGNRDRVYSTDTQYF.

The chain has TRBV7-9 and TRBJ1-5, with D hard to call. Germline V gene lookup returns CDR1 SEHNR and CDR2 FQNEAQ (reference sequence). The CDR3 length is 13 residues. Trimming left V 1 base short and J 4 bases short, with 5 bases between. In nucleotides, the CDR3 is TGTGCCAGCAGCTTAGAACCAAATCAGCCCCAGCATTTT. It specifies CASSLEPNQPQHF.

In nucleotides, the CDR3 is TGTGCCAGCAGCTTAGAAGTCAGACCTAGCGGGAGAAGGGGGGATACGCAGTATTTT. It is translated as CASSLEVRPSGRRGDTQYF. The chain is built from TRBV7-6 and TRBJ2-3; 10 nucleotides agree with TRBD2. J lost 6 bases, V lost 1 base, and 16 bases had no gene match. The CDR3 contains 19 residues. CDR1 and CDR2 (germline): SGHVS, FNYEAQ.

The chain links TRBV5-1 to TRBJ2-2, with 7 bases that match TRBD1. The CDR3 spans 14 residues. V lost 0 bases, J lost 4 bases, and 0 bases stayed unmatched. Germline values: CDR1 SGHRS, CDR2 YFSETQ. Written as DNA, the CDR3 is TGCGCCAGCAGCTTGGGGGACAGCACCGGGGAGCTGTTTTTT. Encoded protein: CASSLGDSTGELFF.

For the CDR3, the DNA is TGTGCCAGCAGCGAAACCCAAGACAGGGATGAAGCTTTCTTT. Its translation: CASSETQDRDEAFF. The rearrangement joins TRBV7-9 to TRBJ1-1, with TRBD1 identical over 7 bases. Looked up from germline, CDR1 is SEHNR and CDR2 is FQNEAQ (reference sequence). V was pared by 5 bases and J by 7 bases, with 10 bases of the junction left unmatched. This CDR3 spans 14 amino acids.

The chain has TRBV9 and TRBJ2-7, with D possibly matching TRBD2 (7 bases). Germline lookup yields CDR1 SGDLS and CDR2 YYNGEE. This CDR3 region has 15 residues. V shed 2 bases and J shed 0 bases, with 12 bases lying between them. In nucleotides, the CDR3 is TGTGCCAGCAGCGTGGGGAGGGGGACCTCCTACGAGCAGTACTTC. Its translation is CASSVGRGTSYEQYF.

The rearrangement uses TRBV4-1 and TRBJ2-7, with 9 bases matching TRBD2. Trimming cost V 5 bases and J 5 bases; bases outside gene matches: 10. The CDR3 sequence is 15 residues long. CDR1 is MGHRA and CDR2 is YSYEKL in the germline V gene. DNA for the CDR3: TGCGCCAGCAGCAAATCCGGGACTAGCTCTGACGAGCAGTACTTC. Translating gives CASSKSGTSSDEQYF.

The chain joins TRBV5-6 to TRBJ2-4; D is possibly TRBD2 (6 bases). The CDR3 spans 13 residues. Trimming pared 4 bases from V and 10 bases from J, leaving 15 bases between. Looked up from germline, CDR1 is SGHDT and CDR2 is YYEEEE. For the CDR3, the DNA is TGTGCCAGCAGCCTGACTAGGGTGAAGATTCAGTACTTC. Protein: CASSLTRVKIQYF.

The rearrangement links TRBV7-6 to TRBJ2-1; 12 nucleotides line up with TRBD2. The V gene's germline CDR1 is SGHVS and CDR2 FNYEAQ. With V trimmed by 2 bases and J by 4 bases, 9 bases remained unmatched. CDR3 length: 18 amino acids. The CDR3 sequence: CASSLWTSGTKIYNEQFF. CDR3 nucleotides: TGTGCCAGCAGCTTATGGACTAGCGGGACCAAGATATACAATGAGCAGTTCTTC.

V usage is TRBV28 and J usage is TRBJ2-7, with TRBD2 matching 8 bases. V lost 2 bases and J lost 7; bases outside the gene matches: 7. The length of the CDR3 is 14 residues. Germline loops: CDR1 MDHEN, CDR2 SYDVKM. The chain's CDR3 is CASSLIGREEEQYF. Written as DNA, the CDR3 is TGTGCCAGCAGTTTAATTGGGCGGGAGGAGGAGCAGTACTTC. The full variable domain, rest sourced from reference TRBV28 and TRBJ2-7, is DVKVTQSSRYLVKRTGEKVFLECVQDMDHENMFWYRQDPGLGLRLIYFSYDVKMKEKGDIPEGYSVSREKKERFSLILESASTNQTSMYLCASSLIGREEEQYFGPGTRLTVT.

The V call is TRBV11-2, the J call TRBJ1-2; D is uncertain. Looked up from germline, CDR1 is SGHAT and CDR2 is FQNNGV. V dropped 6 bases and J dropped 8 bases, with 10 bases sitting between them. This CDR3 is built from 11 residues. CDR3 DNA: TGTGCCAGCAGTCCGTCGGGGGGCTACACCTTC. Encoded protein: CASSPSGGYTF. The full variable domain, rest sourced from reference TRBV11-2 and TRBJ1-2, is EAGVAQSPRYKIIEKRQSVAFWCNPISGHATLYWYQQILGQGPKLLIQFQNNGVVDDSQLPKDRFSAERLKGVDSTLKIQPAKLEDSAVYLCASSPSGGYTFGSGTRLTVV.

The table lists this clone with a few counts. This chain links TRBV6-5 with TRBJ2-7; D uncertain. The CDR3 totals 15 residues. Germline-derived CDR1 and CDR2 are MNHEY and SVGAGI. Trimming pared 6 bases from V and 4 bases from J, leaving 19 bases between. CDR3: CASSPAGPGGYEQYF. The CDR3 region has the DNA TGTGCCAGCAGCCCCGCAGGTCCGGGTGGTTACGAGCAGTACTTC.

The chain carries TRBV7-9 and TRBJ2-3, with 11 positions matching TRBD2. The length of the CDR3 is 18 residues. V lost 2 bases to trimming and J lost 0 bases; unmatched junction nucleotides: 7. Germline values: CDR1 SEHNR, CDR2 FQNEAQ (reference sequence). This CDR3 is CASSLPTSGTPSTDTQYF. The CDR3 DNA is TGTGCCAGCAGCTTACCGACTAGCGGGACTCCTAGCACAGATACGCAGTATTTT.

This chain links TRBV5-1 with TRBJ2-3, with 10 nucleotides matching TRBD2. V lost 4 bases, J lost 2 bases, and 13 bases stayed unmatched. Germline V gives CDR1 SGHRS, CDR2 YFSETQ. This CDR3 is 18 amino acids long. The CDR3 DNA is TGCGCCAGCAGCCCCCTAGCGGGAGAACCTGACTACACAGATACGCAGTATTTT. Translation gives CASSPLAGEPDYTDTQYF.

The chain joins TRBV27 to TRBJ2-1; TRBD1 is a possible D gene (5 bases). Germline CDR1 reads MNHEY; CDR2 reads SMNVEV (reference sequence). The ends were cut back, 2 bases at V and 5 bases at J, with 13 bases in the middle. This CDR3 is built from 15 residues. The CDR3 DNA reads TGTGCCAGCAGTTTAGGCAGGGAAGGTGACAATGAGCAGTTCTTC. Translating it yields CASSLGREGDNEQFF.

J is TRBJ2-1 and V is TRBV19; 15 nucleotides agree with TRBD2. Germline V gene sequence: CDR1 LNHDA, CDR2 SQIVND (reference sequence). The CDR3 has 19 amino acids. With V trimmed by 3 bases and J by 5 bases, 11 bases remained unmatched. The CDR3 is CASSITGLAGGFGDNEQFF. As DNA, the CDR3 is TGTGCCAGTAGTATTACCGGACTAGCGGGAGGGTTTGGGGACAATGAGCAGTTCTTC.

V usage is TRBV19 and J usage is TRBJ1-4; D call uncertain. The V and J ends lost 8 bases and 2 bases respectively, with 15 bases between them. This CDR3 is built from 15 residues. CDR1 is LNHDA and CDR2 is SQIVND in the germline V gene (reference sequence). CDR3: CASSRTFSTNEKLFF. As DNA, the CDR3 is TGTGCCAGTTCACGCACCTTTTCGACTAATGAAAAACTGTTTTTT.

The CDR3 nucleotides are TGTGCCAGCAGCCATACTCTAATCGAGCAGTACTTC. This gives the protein CASSHTLIEQYF. The rearrangement links TRBV7-9 to TRBJ2-7; D gene uncertain. The CDR3 runs to 12 residues. Germline V gives CDR1 SEHNR, CDR2 FQNEAQ (reference sequence). V shed 5 bases and J shed 6 bases, with 11 bases lying between them.

The CDR3 DNA sequence: TGTGCCAGCAGTTACGGGACAGCGAACACCGGGGAGCTGTTTTTT. As protein: CASSYGTANTGELFF. The V and J genes are TRBV6-5 and TRBJ2-2, with TRBD1 matching 7 bases. The CDR3 sequence is 15 residues long. CDR1 is MNHEY, CDR2 SVGAGI, per germline. With V trimmed by 2 bases and J by 0 bases, 0 bases remained unmatched.

The rearrangement joins TRBV4-2 to TRBJ2-7, with D perhaps matching TRBD1 (6 bases). The CDR3 spans 17 residues. V gave up 3 bases and J gave up 2 bases, with 20 bases separating them. The germline V gene has CDR1 LGHNA and CDR2 YNFKEQ. CDR3 amino acids: CASSHLMLLKGAYEQYF. The CDR3 nucleotides are TGTGCCAGCAGCCACCTCATGTTACTAAAGGGGGCCTACGAGCAGTACTTC.

The genes are TRBV5-6 and TRBJ2-6, with D possibly being TRBD1 (6 bases). CDR1 is SGHDT, CDR2 YYEEEE, per germline. The CDR3 runs to 18 residues. CDR3 sequence: CDTYSSGHHLSGANVLTF. CDR3 sequence (DNA): TGTGATACATACTCATCGGGACACCATCTCTCTGGGGCCAACGTCCTGACTTTC. Looking up the rest from reference TRBV5-6 and TRBJ2-6 gives the full variable domain: DAGVTQSPTHLIKTRGQQVTLRCSPKSGHDTVSWYQQALGQGPQFIFQYYEEEERQRGNFPDRFSGHQFPNYSSELNVNALLLGDSALYLCDTYSSGHHLSGANVLTFGAGSRLTVL.

This clone has just a few counts. This chain links TRBV30 with TRBJ2-3; D may match TRBD1 or TRBD2 (5 bases each). The germline V gene encodes CDR1 GTSNPN and CDR2 SVGIG (reference sequence). Between the trimmed V and J ends, which lost 2 bases and 2 bases, there was a span of 8 bases. This CDR3 is 13 amino acids long. CDR3 sequence reads: CAWSWGSTDTQYF. DNA for the CDR3: TGTGCCTGGAGTTGGGGGTCCACAGATACGCAGTATTTT.

This sequence joins TRBV27 and TRBJ2-3; D call uncertain. The CDR3 loop spans 11 amino acids. From germline, CDR1 is MNHEY and CDR2 SMNVEV (reference sequence). V was shortened by 5 bases and J by 3 bases, with 3 bases between the two germline ends. The CDR3 here is CASSTTDTQYF. CDR3 sequence (DNA): TGTGCCAGCAGTACGACAGATACGCAGTATTTT.

The genes are TRBV4-2 and TRBJ2-7; 9 nucleotides align to TRBD2. V lost 0 bases to trimming and J lost 3 bases; unmatched junction nucleotides: 3. The CDR3 extends over 15 amino acids. CDR1 is LGHNA, CDR2 YNFKEQ, per germline. This CDR3 is CASSQDSGSVYEQYF. The CDR3 coding sequence is TGTGCCAGCAGCCAAGATAGCGGGAGTGTCTACGAGCAGTACTTC.

The chain recombines TRBV30 with TRBJ2-5, with D maybe TRBD1 (5 bases). Germline CDR1 is GTSNPN and CDR2 is SVGIG (reference sequence). The CDR3 runs 15 residues. With 8 bases removed from V and 2 bases from J, the gap between germline ends came to 21 bases. The CDR3 reads CAATDSVLLQETQYF. The CDR3 DNA reads as TGTGCCGCCACCGACAGTGTCCTTCTTCAAGAGACCCAGTACTTC.

The J gene is TRBJ1-5, the V gene TRBV19; 7 bases line up with TRBD1. CDR3 size: 16 residues. After removal of 7 bases from V and 6 bases from J, the junction contained 15 bases not matched to a gene. Germline lookup yields CDR1 LNHDA and CDR2 SQIVND (reference sequence). Here the CDR3 DNA reads TGTGCCAGTACCAACCAGGACAGGATTACCGGTCAGCCCCAGCATTTT. Its protein product is CASTNQDRITGQPQHF.

The V gene is TRBV12-5, the J gene TRBJ1-1; TRBD1 agrees at 9 bases. This CDR3 is 16 amino acids long. Germline CDR1 is LGHNT and CDR2 is FRNRAP. With V trimmed by 6 bases and J by 3 bases, 11 bases remained unmatched. The CDR3 nucleotides are TGTGCTAGTGGGCGACCGGGACAGGGAGGCGACACTGAAGCTTTCTTT. Its protein product is CASGRPGQGGDTEAFF.